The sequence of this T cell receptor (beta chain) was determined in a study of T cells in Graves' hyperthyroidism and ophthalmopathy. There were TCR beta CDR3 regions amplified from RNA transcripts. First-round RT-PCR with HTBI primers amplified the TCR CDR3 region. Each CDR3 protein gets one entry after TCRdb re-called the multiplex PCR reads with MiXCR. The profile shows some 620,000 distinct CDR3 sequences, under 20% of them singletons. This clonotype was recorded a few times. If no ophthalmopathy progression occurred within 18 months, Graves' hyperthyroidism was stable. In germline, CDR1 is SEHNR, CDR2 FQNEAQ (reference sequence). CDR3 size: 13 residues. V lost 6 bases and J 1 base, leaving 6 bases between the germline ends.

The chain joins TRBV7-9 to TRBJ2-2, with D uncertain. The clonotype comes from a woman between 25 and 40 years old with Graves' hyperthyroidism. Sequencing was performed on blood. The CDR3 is CASRTVNTGELFF. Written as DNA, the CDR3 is TGTGCCAGCAGGACGGTGAACACCGGGGAGCTGTTTTTT.